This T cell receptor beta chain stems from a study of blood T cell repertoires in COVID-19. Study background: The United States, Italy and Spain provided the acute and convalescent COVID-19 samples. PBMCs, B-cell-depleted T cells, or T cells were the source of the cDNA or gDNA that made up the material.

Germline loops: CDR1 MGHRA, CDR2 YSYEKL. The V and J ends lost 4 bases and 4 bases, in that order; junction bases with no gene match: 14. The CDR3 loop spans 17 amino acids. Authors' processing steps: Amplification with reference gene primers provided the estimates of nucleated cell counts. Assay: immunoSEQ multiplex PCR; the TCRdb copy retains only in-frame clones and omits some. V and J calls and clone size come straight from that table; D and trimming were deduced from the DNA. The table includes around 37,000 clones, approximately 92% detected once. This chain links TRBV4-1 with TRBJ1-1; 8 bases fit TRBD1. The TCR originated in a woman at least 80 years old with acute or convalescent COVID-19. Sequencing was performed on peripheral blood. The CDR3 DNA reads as TGCGCCAGCAGCCGCACGGGGGGCAGGGGGCTCGGCACTGAAGCTTTCTTT. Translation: CASSRTGGRGLGTEAFF.